This T cell receptor beta chain was sequenced for a study of blood T cell repertoires in COVID-19. As for the study in general: The United States, Italy and Spain supplied acute and convalescent COVID-19 samples. Nucleic acid was either cDNA or gDNA, and it came from T cells, B-cell-depleted T cells, or PBMCs.

The CDR3 has 13 amino acids. V was shortened by 1 base and J by 6 bases, with 9 bases between the two germline ends. Per the germline V gene, CDR1 is MGHDK and CDR2 is SYGVNS. Authors' data handling: Amplification with reference gene primers provided the estimates of nucleated cell counts. TCRdb's copy holds only in-frame clones and misses some; the assay was immunoSEQ multiplex PCR. V and J calls and clone size come straight from that table; D and trimming were deduced from the DNA. The repertoire includes approximately 70,000 clones, 88% of them detected once, and approximately 1.4% sits in the top ten.

The clonotype was recovered from a human donor in a cohort sampled during active COVID-19. V usage is TRBV25-1 and J usage is TRBJ2-5; perhaps TRBD2 as D (5 bases). Specimen: peripheral blood. The CDR3 region is CASSESGSKTQYF. Written as DNA, the CDR3 is TGTGCCAGCAGTGAATCGGGGTCGAAGACCCAGTACTTC.